This entry concerns a single T cell receptor (beta chain). Its antigen is not identified. This entry is derived from a study of T cell responses to AZD1222 COVID-19 vaccine. Overall study findings and caveats: Baseline antibody screening turned up just six or seven seropositive AZD1222 recipients.

Second doses that came at about 4 or about 12 weeks were put together. Assay used: immunoSEQ multiplex PCR; TCRdb lists only in-frame clones, some missing. The data show about 270,000 clones, around 93% seen once. The sequence was obtained from an adult who received the AZD1222 COVID-19 vaccine. The material was peripheral blood, obtained 28 days after the second AZD1222 dose.

The CDR3 region has the DNA TGTGCCAGCAGCCCTGACAGGGCCGGGCAGCCCCAGCATTTT. This translates into CASSPDRAGQPQHF. This chain connects TRBV7-9 to TRBJ1-5, with 7 bases identical to TRBD1. Germline V gives CDR1 SEHNR, CDR2 FQNEAQ (reference sequence). V trimming: 5 bases; J trimming: 7 bases; junction bases outside the gene matches: 8. This CDR3 is built from 14 residues.